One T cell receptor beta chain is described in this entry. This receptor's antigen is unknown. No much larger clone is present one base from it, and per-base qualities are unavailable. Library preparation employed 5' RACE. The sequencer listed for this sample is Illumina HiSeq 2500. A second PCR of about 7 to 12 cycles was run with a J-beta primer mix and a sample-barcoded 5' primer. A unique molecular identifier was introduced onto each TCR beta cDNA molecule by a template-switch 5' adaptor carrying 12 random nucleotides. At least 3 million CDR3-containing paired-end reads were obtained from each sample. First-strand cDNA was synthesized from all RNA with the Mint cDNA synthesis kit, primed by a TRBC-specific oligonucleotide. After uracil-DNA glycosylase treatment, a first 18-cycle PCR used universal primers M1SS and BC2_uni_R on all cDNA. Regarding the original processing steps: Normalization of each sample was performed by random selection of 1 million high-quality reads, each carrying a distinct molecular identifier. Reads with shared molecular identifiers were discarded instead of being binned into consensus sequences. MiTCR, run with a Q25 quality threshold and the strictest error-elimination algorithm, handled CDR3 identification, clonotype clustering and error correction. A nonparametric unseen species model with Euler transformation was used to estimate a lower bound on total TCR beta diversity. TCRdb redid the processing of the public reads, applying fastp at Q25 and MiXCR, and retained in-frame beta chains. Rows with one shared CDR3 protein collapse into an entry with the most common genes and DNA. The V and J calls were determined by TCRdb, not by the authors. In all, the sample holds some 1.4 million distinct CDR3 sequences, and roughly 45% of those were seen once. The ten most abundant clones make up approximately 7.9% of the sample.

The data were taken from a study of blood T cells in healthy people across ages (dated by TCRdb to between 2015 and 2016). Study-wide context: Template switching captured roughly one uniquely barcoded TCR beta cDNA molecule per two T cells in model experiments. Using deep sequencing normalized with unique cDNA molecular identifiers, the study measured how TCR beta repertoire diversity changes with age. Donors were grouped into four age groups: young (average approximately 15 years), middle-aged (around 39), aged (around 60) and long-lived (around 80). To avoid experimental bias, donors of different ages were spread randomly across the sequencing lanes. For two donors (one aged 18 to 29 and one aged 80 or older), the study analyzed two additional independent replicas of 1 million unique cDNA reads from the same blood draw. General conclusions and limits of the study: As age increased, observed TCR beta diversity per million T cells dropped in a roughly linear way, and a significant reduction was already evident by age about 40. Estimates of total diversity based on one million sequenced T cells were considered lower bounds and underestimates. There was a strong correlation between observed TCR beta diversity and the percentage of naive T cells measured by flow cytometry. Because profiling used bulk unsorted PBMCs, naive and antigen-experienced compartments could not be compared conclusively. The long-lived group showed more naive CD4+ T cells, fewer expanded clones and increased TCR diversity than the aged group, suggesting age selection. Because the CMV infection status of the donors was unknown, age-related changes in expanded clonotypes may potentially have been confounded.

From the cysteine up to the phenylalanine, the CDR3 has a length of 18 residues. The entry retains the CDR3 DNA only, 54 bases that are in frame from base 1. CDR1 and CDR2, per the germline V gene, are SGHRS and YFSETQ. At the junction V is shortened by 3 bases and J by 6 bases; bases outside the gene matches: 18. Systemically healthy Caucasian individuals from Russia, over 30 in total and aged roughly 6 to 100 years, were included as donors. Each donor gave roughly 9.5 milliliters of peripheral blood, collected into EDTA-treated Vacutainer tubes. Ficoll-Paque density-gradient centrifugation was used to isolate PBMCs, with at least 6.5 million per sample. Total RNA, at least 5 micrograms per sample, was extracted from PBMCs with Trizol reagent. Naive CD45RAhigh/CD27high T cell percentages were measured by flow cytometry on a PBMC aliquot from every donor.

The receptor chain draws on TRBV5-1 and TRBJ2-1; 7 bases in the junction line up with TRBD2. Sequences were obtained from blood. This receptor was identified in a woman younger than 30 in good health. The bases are TGCGCCAGCAGCTCAGGATTGTCTGGTGGCGGGAGACCCAATGAGCAGTTCTTC. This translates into CASSSGLSGGGRPNEQFF.